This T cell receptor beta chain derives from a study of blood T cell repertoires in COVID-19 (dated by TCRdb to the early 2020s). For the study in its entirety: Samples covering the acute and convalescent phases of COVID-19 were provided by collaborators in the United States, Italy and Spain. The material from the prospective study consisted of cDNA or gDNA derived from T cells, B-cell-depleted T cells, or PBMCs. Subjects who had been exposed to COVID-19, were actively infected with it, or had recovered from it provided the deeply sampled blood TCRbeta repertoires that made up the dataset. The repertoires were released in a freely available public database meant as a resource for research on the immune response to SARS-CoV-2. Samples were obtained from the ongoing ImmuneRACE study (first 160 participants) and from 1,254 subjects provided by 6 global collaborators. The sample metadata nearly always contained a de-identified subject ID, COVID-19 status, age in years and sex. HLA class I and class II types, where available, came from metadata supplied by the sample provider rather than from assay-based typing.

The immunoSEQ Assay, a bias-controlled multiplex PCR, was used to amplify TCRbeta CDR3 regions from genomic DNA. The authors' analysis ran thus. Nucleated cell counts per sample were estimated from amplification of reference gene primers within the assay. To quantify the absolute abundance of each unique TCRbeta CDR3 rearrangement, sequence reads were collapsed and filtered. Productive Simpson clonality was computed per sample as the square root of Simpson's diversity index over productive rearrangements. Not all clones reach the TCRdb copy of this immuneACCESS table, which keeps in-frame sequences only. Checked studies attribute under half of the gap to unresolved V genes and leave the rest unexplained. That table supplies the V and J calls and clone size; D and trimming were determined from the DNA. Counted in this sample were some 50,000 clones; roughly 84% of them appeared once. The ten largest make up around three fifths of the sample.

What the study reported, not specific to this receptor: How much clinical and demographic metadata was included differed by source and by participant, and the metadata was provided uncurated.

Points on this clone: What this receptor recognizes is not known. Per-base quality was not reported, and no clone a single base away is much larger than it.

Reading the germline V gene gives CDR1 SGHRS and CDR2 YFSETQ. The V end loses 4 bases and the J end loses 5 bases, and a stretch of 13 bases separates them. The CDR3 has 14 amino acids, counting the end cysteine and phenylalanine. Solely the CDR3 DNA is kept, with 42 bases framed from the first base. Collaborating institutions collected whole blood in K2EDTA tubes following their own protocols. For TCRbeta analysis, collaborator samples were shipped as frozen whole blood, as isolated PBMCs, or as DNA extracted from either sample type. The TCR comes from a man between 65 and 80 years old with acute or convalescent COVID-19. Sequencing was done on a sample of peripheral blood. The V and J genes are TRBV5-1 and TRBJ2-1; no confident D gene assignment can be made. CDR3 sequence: CASSLANNDNEQFF. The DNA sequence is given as TGCGCCAGCAGCCTTGCCAACAACGACAATGAGCAGTTCTTC.